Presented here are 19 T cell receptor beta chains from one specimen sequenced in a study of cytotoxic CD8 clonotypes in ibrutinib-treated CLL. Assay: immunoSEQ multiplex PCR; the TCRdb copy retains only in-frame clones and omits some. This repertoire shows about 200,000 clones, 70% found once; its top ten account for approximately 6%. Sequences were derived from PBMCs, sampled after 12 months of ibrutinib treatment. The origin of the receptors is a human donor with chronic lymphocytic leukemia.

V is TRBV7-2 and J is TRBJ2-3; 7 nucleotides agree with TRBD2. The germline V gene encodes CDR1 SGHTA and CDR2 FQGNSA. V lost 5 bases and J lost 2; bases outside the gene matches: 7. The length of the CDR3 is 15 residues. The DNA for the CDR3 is TGTGCCAGCAGCACCTATCTAGCGGCCACAGATACGCAGTATTTT. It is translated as CASSTYLAATDTQYF.

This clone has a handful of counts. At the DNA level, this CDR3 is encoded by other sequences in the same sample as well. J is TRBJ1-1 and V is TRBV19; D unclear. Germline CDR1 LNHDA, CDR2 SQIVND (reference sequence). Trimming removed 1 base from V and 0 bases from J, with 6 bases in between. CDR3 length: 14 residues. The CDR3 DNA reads TGTGCCAGTAGTATAGGGCAAATGAACACTGAAGCTTTCTTT. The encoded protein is CASSIGQMNTEAFF.

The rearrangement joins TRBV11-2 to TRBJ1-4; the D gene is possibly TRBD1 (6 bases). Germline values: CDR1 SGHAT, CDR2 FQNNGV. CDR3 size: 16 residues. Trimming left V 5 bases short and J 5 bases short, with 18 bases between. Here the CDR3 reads CASSPGAGGANEKLFF. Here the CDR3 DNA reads TGTGCCAGCAGCCCCGGGGCGGGGGGCGCAAATGAAAAACTGTTTTTT.

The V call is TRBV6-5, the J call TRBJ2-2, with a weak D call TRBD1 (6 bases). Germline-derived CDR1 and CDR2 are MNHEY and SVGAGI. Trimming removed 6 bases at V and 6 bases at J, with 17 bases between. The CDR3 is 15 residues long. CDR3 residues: CASSSGQYVAGELFF. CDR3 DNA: TGTGCCAGCAGCTCCGGACAGTATGTAGCCGGGGAGCTGTTTTTT.

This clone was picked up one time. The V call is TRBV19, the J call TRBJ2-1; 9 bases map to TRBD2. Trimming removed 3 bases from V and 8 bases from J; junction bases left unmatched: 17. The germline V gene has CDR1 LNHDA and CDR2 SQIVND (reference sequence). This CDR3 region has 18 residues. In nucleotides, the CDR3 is TGTGCCAGTAGTATGGCCGGGACTAGCCACGGAGGCTTCCATGAGCAGTTCTTC. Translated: CASSMAGTSHGGFHEQFF. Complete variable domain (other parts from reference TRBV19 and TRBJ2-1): DGGITQSPKYLFRKEGQNVTLSCEQNLNHDAMYWYRQDPGQGLRLIYYSQIVNDFQKGDIAEGYSVSREKKESFPLTVTSAQKNPTAFYLCASSMAGTSHGGFHEQFFGPGTRLTVL.

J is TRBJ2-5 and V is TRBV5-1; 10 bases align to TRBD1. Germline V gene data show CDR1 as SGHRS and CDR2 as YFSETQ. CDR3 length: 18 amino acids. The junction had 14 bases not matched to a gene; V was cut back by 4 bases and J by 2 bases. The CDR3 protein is CASSLTIPGQGLQETQYF. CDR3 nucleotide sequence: TGCGCCAGCAGCCTCACAATCCCGGGACAGGGGCTGCAAGAGACCCAGTACTTC. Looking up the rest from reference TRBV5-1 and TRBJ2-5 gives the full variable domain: KAGVTQTPRYLIKTRGQQVTLSCSPISGHRSVSWYQQTPGQGLQFLFEYFSETQRNKGNFPGRFSGRQFSNSRSEMNVSTLELGDSALYLCASSLTIPGQGLQETQYFGPGTRLLVL.

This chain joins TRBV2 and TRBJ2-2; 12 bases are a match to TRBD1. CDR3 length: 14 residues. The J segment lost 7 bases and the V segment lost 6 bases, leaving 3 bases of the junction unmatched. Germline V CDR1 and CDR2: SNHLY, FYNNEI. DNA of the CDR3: TGTGCCAGCAGCGGGACAGGGGGCTACGGGGAGCTGTTTTTT. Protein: CASSGTGGYGELFF.

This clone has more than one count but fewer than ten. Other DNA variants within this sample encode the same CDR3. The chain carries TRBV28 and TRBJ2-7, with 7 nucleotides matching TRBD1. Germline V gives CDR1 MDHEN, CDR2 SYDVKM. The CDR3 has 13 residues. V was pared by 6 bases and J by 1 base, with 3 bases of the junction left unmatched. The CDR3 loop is CASRPGQSYEQYF. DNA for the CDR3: TGTGCCAGCAGGCCGGGACAGTCCTACGAGCAGTACTTC.

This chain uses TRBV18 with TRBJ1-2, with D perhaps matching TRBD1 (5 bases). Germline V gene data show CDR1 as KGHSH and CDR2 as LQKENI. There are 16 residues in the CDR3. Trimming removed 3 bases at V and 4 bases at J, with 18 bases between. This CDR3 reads CASSPLKGERGYGYTF. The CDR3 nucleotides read TGTGCCAGCTCACCGTTGAAAGGGGAACGTGGCTATGGCTACACCTTC.

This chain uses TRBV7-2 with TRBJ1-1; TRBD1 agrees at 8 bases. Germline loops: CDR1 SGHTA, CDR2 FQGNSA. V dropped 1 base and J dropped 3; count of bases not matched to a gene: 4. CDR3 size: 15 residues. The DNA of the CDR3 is TGTGCCAGCAGCTTAGTCCCAGGGGGCTACACTGAAGCTTTCTTT. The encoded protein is CASSLVPGGYTEAFF.

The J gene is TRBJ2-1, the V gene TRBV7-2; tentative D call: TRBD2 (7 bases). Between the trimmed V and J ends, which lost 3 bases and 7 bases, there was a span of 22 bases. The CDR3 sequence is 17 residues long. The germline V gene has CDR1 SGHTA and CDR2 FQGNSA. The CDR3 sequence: CASSLQGGGVGFNEQFF. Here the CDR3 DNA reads TGTGCCAGCAGCTTGCAGGGAGGGGGAGTGGGTTTTAATGAGCAGTTCTTC.

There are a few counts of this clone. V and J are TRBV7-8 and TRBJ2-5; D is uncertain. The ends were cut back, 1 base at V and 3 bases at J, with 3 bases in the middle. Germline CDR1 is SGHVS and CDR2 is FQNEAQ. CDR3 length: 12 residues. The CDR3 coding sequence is TGTGCCAGCAGCTTAGGAGAAGAGACCCAGTACTTC. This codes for CASSLGEETQYF.

The CDR3: CASSFAGRDGYTF. The CDR3 region has the DNA TGTGCCAGCAGTTTTGCAGGGAGGGATGGCTACACCTTC. The chain links TRBV28 to TRBJ1-2, with a possible D match to TRBD1 (5 bases). Per germline, CDR1 MDHEN and CDR2 SYDVKM. This CDR3 is built from 13 residues. V was trimmed by 3 bases and J by 6 bases, leaving 11 bases between them.

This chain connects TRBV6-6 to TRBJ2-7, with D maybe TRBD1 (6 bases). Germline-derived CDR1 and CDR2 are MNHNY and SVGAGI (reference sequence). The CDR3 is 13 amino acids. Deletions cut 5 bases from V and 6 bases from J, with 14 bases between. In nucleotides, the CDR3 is TGTGCCAGCAGTCTTAAAACAGGGCTCGAGCAGTACTTC. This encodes CASSLKTGLEQYF.

This chain's CDR3 is CASSQDLRTRDEQYF. DNA for the CDR3: TGCGCCAGCAGCCAAGATCTGCGGACTAGGGACGAGCAGTACTTC. The chain recombines TRBV4-1 with TRBJ2-7; 7 nucleotides match TRBD2. With 0 bases clipped from V and 5 bases from J, the junction kept 7 bases outside the gene matches. Germline V lookup: CDR1 MGHRA, CDR2 YSYEKL. This CDR3 is built from 15 residues.

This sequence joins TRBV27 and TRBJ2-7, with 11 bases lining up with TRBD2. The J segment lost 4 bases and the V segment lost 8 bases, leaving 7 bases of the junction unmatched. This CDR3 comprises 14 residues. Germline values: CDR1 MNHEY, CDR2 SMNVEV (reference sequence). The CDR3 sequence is CASWTSGPTYEQYF. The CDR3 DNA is TGTGCCAGCTGGACTAGCGGGCCAACTTACGAGCAGTACTTC.

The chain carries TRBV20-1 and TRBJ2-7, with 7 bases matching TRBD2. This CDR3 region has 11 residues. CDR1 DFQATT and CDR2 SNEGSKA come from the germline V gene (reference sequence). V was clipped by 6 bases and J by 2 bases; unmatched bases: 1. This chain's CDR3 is CSATSTYEQYF. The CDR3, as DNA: TGCAGTGCGACTAGCACCTACGAGCAGTACTTC.

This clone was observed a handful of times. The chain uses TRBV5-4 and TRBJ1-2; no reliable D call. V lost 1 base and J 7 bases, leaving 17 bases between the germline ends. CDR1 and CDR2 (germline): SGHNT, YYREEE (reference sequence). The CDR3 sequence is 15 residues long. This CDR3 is CASSLFAQVWVGYTF. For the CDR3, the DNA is TGTGCCAGCAGCTTGTTTGCCCAGGTTTGGGTTGGCTACACCTTC. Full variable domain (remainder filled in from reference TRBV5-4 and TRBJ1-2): ETGVTQSPTHLIKTRGQQVTLRCSSQSGHNTVSWYQQALGQGPQFIFQYYREEENGRGNFPPRFSGLQFPNYSSELNVNALELDDSALYLCASSLFAQVWVGYTFGSGTRLTVV.

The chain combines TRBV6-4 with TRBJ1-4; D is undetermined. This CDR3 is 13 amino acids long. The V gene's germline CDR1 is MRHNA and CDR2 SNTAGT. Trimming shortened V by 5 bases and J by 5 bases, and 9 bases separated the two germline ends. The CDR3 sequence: CASSLEPNEKLFF. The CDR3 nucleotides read TGTGCCAGCAGTTTGGAGCCGAATGAAAAACTGTTTTTT.